A single T cell receptor (beta chain) is shown here with its context. Its matching antigen is unknown. This entry comes from a study of OX40 agonist ivuxolimab in advanced cancers. Study details: Each patient was given ivuxolimab into a vein every 2 weeks, at 0.01 to 10 mg/kg. A history of anti-PD-1, anti-PD-L1 or anti-CTLA-4 therapy was acceptable, and over 30% had some.

Broader study findings: With doses of 0.1 to 3.0 mg/kg, CD4+ and CD8+ blood T cells had undergone clonal expansion by week 6.

Clones were read by immunoSEQ multiplex PCR, and TCRdb kept only the in-frame ones, dropping some. The data hold approximately 50,000 clones, with roughly three quarters observed a single time. Trimming removed 4 bases from V and 11 bases from J, with 9 bases in between. The CDR3 runs to 11 residues. Per germline, CDR1 MDHEN and CDR2 SYDVKM. The input for sequencing was CD4+ or CD8+ T cells sorted from blood, taken in a trial of the OX40 agonist ivuxolimab. The receptor's source is an adult with an advanced solid tumor such as melanoma, head and neck, liver or kidney cancer. J is TRBJ2-1 and V is TRBV28, with D possibly being TRBD2 (5 bases). Here the CDR3 DNA reads TGTGCCAGCAGTTCCGAGCGGAAGCAGTTCTTC. Residues: CASSSERKQFF. Supplemented by reference TRBV28 and TRBJ2-1, the full variable domain reads DVKVTQSSRYLVKRTGEKVFLECVQDMDHENMFWYRQDPGLGLRLIYFSYDVKMKEKGDIPEGYSVSREKKERFSLILESASTNQTSMYLCASSSERKQFFGPGTRLTVL.